This is a list of T cell receptor beta chains from one sample in a study of graft-versus-host responses after intestinal transplantation. Produced via immunoSEQ multiplex PCR; TCRdb's table is partial and in-frame only. The table includes more than 20,000 clones, 80% to 90% detected once. Sequencing used PBMCs, obtained around 460 days after intestinal transplant. The receptors here all came from a human patient who received an intestinal transplant, so some T cells may come from the graft donor. CDR3s leave out the opening cysteine and the closing phenylalanine or tryptophan. The order of the fields is clone size, V gene, CDR3 protein. Expanded clones are given a class, and other clones once, few, many or no size at all.

>-|TRBV15
ATSEDRSLNQPQH
>-|TRBV6-6
ASSYRGTEAEAF
>once|TRBV7-3
ASSLGTLSSYEQY
>-|TRBV5-4
ASSLEQGGGNTIY
>few|TRBV6-1
ASSERRLSTDTQY
>few|TRBV5-1
ASSFGPGGGSEQY
>-|TRBV9
ASSVGGTSGSYEQY
>-|TRBV9
ASSPLGQGGYGYT
>-|TRBV25-1
ASTSGSRNTDTQY
>once|TRBV6-1
ASSEGEQPGTGRSSNQPQH
>-|TRBV28
ASSLQREQY
>-|TRBV6-5
ASRAGGSGANVLT